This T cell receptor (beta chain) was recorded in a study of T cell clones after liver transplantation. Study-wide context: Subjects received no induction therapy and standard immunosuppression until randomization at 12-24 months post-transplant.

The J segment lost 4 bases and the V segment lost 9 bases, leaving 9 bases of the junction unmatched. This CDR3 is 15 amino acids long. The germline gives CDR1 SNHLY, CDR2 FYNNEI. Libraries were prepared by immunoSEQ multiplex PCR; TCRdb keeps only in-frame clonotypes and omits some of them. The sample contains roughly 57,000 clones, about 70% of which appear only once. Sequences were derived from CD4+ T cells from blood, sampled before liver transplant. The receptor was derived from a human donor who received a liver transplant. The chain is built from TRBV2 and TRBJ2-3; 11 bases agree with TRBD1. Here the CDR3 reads CARGGQGARADTQYF. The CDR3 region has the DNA TGTGCCAGGGGCGGACAGGGGGCTAGGGCAGATACGCAGTATTTT.